The 25 T cell receptor beta chains presented below share a single source sample, sequenced in a study of metastatic and nonmetastatic thyroid tumors (TCRdb year 2020). None of the patients had been given any treatment before thyroid surgery. The library was made by PCR. Sequencing was performed on an Illumina HiSeq 4000. Using fastp trimming at Q25 and MiXCR clonotype assembly, TCRdb reanalyzed the public sequencing data and kept in-frame beta chains. For this sample there are around 4,100 clones; 35% appear just once. Clones ranked in the top ten supply approximately 30% of the sample. Sequences were obtained from adjacent normal tissue. All receptors come from a female donor with papillary thyroid cancer or a benign thyroid nodule (not recorded which). Some clones in this sample may be carry-over from other donors' samples.

The chain employs TRBV6-5 and TRBJ1-6, with D unclear. The CDR3 has 16 residues. Trimming removed 2 bases from V and 7 bases from J, with 15 bases in between. In germline, CDR1 is MNHEY, CDR2 SVGAGI. CDR3 nucleotides: TGTGCCAGCAGTTACAAGCCCGCGGGGAGGAATTCACCCCTCCACTTT. Protein: CASSYKPAGRNSPLHF.

This clone has just a few counts. J is TRBJ2-5 and V is TRBV7-3; 10 nucleotides agree with TRBD1. The V and J ends lost 5 bases and 1 base, in that order; junction bases with no gene match: 4. The germline CDR1 and CDR2 sequences are SGHTA and FQGTGA. The CDR3 loop spans 15 amino acids. In nucleotides, the CDR3 is TGTGCCAGCAGCCGGGACAGGGGCACCCAAGAGACCCAGTACTTC. Translation: CASSRDRGTQETQYF.

CDR3 protein: CASSPTRGSSDEQFF. The CDR3 coding sequence is TGTGCCAGCAGCCCGACCCGCGGGAGCAGCGATGAGCAGTTCTTC. The rearrangement joins TRBV7-3 to TRBJ2-1, with 7 bases aligning to TRBD2. With V trimmed by 5 bases and J by 8 bases, 12 bases remained unmatched. The CDR3 extends over 15 amino acids. Looked up from germline, CDR1 is SGHTA and CDR2 is FQGTGA.

Within the sample, this clone is large. The chain carries TRBV12-3 or TRBV12-4 and TRBJ1-4, with unresolved D. V was shortened by 4 bases and J by 5 bases, with 5 bases between the two germline ends. The CDR3 is 12 amino acids. CDR3 in amino acids: CASSYGNEKLFF. CDR3 in DNA: TGTGCCAGCAGTTATGGGAATGAAAAACTGTTTTTT.

This clone occurred a few times. The chain combines TRBV6-1 with TRBJ1-1; D is ambiguous. CDR1 is MNHNS, CDR2 SASEGT, per germline. The CDR3 is 10 amino acids. Between the trimmed V and J ends, which lost 8 bases and 7 bases, there was a span of 8 bases. CDR3 nucleotides: TGTGCCAGCCGAGCGCTTGAAGCTTTCTTT. As protein: CASRALEAFF.

There are a few counts of this clone. This CDR3 reads CASSLAASGGSYEQYF. CDR3 nucleotides: TGTGCCAGCAGCTTAGCGGCTAGCGGAGGGTCCTACGAGCAGTACTTC. V gene TRBV7-2 combines with J gene TRBJ2-7; 7 positions agree with TRBD2. V was pared by 0 bases and J by 1 base, with 6 bases of the junction left unmatched. This CDR3 is built from 16 residues. The germline V gene encodes CDR1 SGHTA and CDR2 FQGNSA.

The genes are TRBV7-2 and TRBJ2-7; D remains ambiguous. CDR3 length: 14 residues. Trimming left V 4 bases short and J 0 bases short, with 10 bases between. CDR1 SGHTA and CDR2 FQGNSA come from the germline V gene. CDR3 sequence (DNA): TGTGCCAGCAGCTCCTACGAAGGCTCCTACGAGCAGTACTTC. Translating gives CASSSYEGSYEQYF.

This clone was seen a few times. V usage is TRBV28 and J usage is TRBJ1-1; no clear D gene. The CDR3 is 14 amino acids. Trimming shortened V by 5 bases and J by 11 bases, and 21 bases separated the two germline ends. Germline CDR1 and CDR2: MDHEN and SYDVKM. The CDR3 loop is CASSPPGGSRFAFF. CDR3 coding DNA: TGTGCCAGCAGTCCCCCCGGAGGGTCAAGGTTTGCTTTCTTT.

This clone turned up a few times. The junction shows a germline mismatch at one end, possibly a read error. This chain links TRBV12-3 or TRBV12-4 with TRBJ2-3; 10 nucleotides align to TRBD2. The CDR3 consists of 14 residues. The CDR3 region is CASSLAGERDTQYF. The CDR3, as DNA: TGTGCCAGCAGTCTAGCGGGGGAAAGAGATACGCAGTATTTT.

The V gene is TRBV4-3, the J gene TRBJ2-7; maybe TRBD2 (6 bases). Germline CDR1 LGHNA, CDR2 YSLEER. The CDR3 runs 16 residues. The germline V and J ends were trimmed by 0 bases and 4 bases, with 16 bases remaining between them. The CDR3 loop reads CASSQDSAGGLYEQYF. Written as DNA, the CDR3 is TGCGCCAGCAGCCAAGATTCGGCAGGAGGGCTGTACGAGCAGTACTTC.

The genes are TRBV20-1 and TRBJ1-1; no clear D. The CDR3 loop spans 13 amino acids. CDR1 and CDR2 from the germline V gene are DFQATT and SNEGSKA (reference sequence). V lost 2 bases, J lost 1 base, and 8 bases lay in between. This CDR3 is CSARSAPNTEAFF. The CDR3 DNA reads TGCAGTGCTAGAAGTGCTCCGAACACTGAAGCTTTCTTT.

Note on this clone: No conserved phenylalanine or tryptophan ends this CDR3, so it is likely a read error. It is unclear where the CDR3 begins or ends on the DNA, so no DNA is shown, and the CDR3 is as TCRdb lists it. The V gene is TRBV7-9, the J gene TRBJ1-6. Looked up from germline, CDR1 is SEHNR and CDR2 is FQNEAQ (reference sequence). Inclusive of both ends, the CDR3 amounts to 14 amino acids. The CDR3 spells CVSSEGQANSPLNL.

This clone was seen a handful of times. The rearrangement joins TRBV27 to TRBJ1-6; D gene unclear. The CDR3 has 15 residues. In germline, CDR1 is MNHEY, CDR2 SMNVEV (reference sequence). V lost 1 base, J lost 9 bases, and 13 bases lay in between. The CDR3 reads CASSLLRQRGSPLHF. The DNA for the CDR3 is TGTGCCAGCAGTTTATTGAGGCAGAGAGGTTCACCCCTCCACTTT.

The chain links TRBV11-2 to TRBJ2-1; 10 nucleotides align to TRBD2. Germline V CDR1 and CDR2: SGHAT, FQNNGV. The CDR3 contains 15 residues. The trim removed 6 bases at V and 5 bases at J, leaving 7 bases unmatched. This CDR3 reads CASRSAGGPDNEQFF. The CDR3 region has the DNA TGTGCCAGCAGGTCAGCGGGAGGGCCGGACAATGAGCAGTTCTTC.

The rearrangement uses TRBV6-1 and TRBJ2-7, with D unresolved. There are 13 residues in the CDR3. Looked up from germline, CDR1 is MNHNS and CDR2 is SASEGT. The V end lost 1 base, the J end lost 6 bases, and 10 bases lay between the germline ends. CDR3 sequence reads: CASSEGGGGEQYF. The CDR3 DNA is TGTGCCAGCAGTGAAGGAGGCGGCGGCGAGCAGTACTTC.

The rearrangement joins TRBV27 to TRBJ2-7; a weak D match, TRBD1 (5 bases). Looked up from germline, CDR1 is MNHEY and CDR2 is SMNVEV (reference sequence). This CDR3 is built from 17 residues. The ends were cut back, 3 bases at V and 1 base at J, with 19 bases in the middle. This CDR3 reads CASSFSHAGIISYEQYF. CDR3 DNA sequence: TGTGCCAGCAGTTTCTCTCATGCAGGGATAATATCCTACGAGCAGTACTTC.

This sequence joins TRBV11-2 and TRBJ2-7; a weak D match, TRBD1 (6 bases). V lost 6 bases and J lost 3, with 18 bases in between. Per germline, CDR1 SGHAT and CDR2 FQNNGV. There are 15 residues in the CDR3. The chain's CDR3 is CASRLGAVTNYEQYF. Written as DNA, the CDR3 is TGTGCCAGCAGACTGGGGGCAGTCACAAACTACGAGCAGTACTTC.

The V call is TRBV2, the J call TRBJ1-5; 10 bases agree with TRBD1. Trimming took 2 bases from V and 5 from J; bases not matched to a gene: 6. The CDR3 loop spans 16 amino acids. Germline assignment: CDR1 SNHLY and CDR2 FYNNEI. In DNA form, the CDR3 reads TGTGCCAGCAGTGAACGACAGGGGGCCGGGGATCAGCCCCAGCATTTT. Its protein is CASSERQGAGDQPQHF.

This clone was seen a few times. This chain uses TRBV28 with TRBJ1-1; weak D call: TRBD1 (5 bases). The V gene's germline CDR1 is MDHEN and CDR2 SYDVKM. V was shortened by 4 bases and J by 9 bases, with 12 bases between the two germline ends. The CDR3 consists of 12 residues. CDR3 region: CASSSQGLQAFF. The CDR3 DNA is TGTGCCAGCAGTTCGCAGGGCCTTCAAGCTTTCTTT.

V and J are TRBV19 and TRBJ1-4; tentatively, D is TRBD1 (5 bases). The V and J ends lost 5 bases and 5 bases respectively, with 18 bases between them. Germline V CDR1 and CDR2: LNHDA, SQIVND (reference sequence). The length of the CDR3 is 16 residues. The CDR3 DNA sequence: TGTGCCAGTAGTTCAGACTCGGGACGGAGAAATGAAAAACTGTTTTTT. Its protein is CASSSDSGRRNEKLFF.

The chain couples TRBV6-2 or TRBV6-3 to TRBJ1-1, with D possibly being TRBD1 (5 bases). The CDR3 spans 14 residues. With 3 bases removed from V and 3 bases from J, the gap between germline ends came to 11 bases. In germline, CDR1 is MNHEY, CDR2 SVGEGT. Here the CDR3 DNA reads TGTGCCAGCAGTTATAATACGGGGCACACTGAAGCTTTCTTT. Encoded protein: CASSYNTGHTEAFF.

Note on this clone: In this CDR3 the conserved last residue, phenylalanine or tryptophan, is missing, so a read error is likely. The chain has TRBV5-1 and TRBJ2-7; the D gene is possibly TRBD1 (5 bases). The germline gives CDR1 SGHRS, CDR2 YFSETQ. This CDR3 spans 15 amino acids. In DNA form, the CDR3 reads TGCGCCAGCGGCTTTGGGCAGGGATTGACCTACGAGCAGTACTAC. Its translation: CASGFGQGLTYEQYY.

The chain has TRBV6-2 or TRBV6-3 and TRBJ1-1, with no clear D. Germline CDR1 and CDR2: MNHEY and SVGEGT. V was shortened by 3 bases and J by 12 bases, with 8 bases between the two germline ends. This CDR3 contains 10 residues. CDR3 nucleotide sequence: TGTGCCAGCAGTTATGGGGAAACTTTCTTT. This encodes CASSYGETFF.

The V gene is TRBV20-1, the J gene TRBJ2-1, with D possibly TRBD1 on 7 matching bases. CDR3 length: 17 amino acids. The germline V gene has CDR1 DFQATT and CDR2 SNEGSKA (reference sequence). The V end was cut by 4 bases, the J end by 2 bases, with 21 bases between. CDR3 sequence (DNA): TGCAGTGCTACCCTGACAGGGCCGGGGGTCGCCTACAATGAGCAGTTCTTC. Amino acid sequence: CSATLTGPGVAYNEQFF.

The table lists this clone with a few counts. The V and J genes are TRBV15 and TRBJ2-5; 8 nucleotides agree with TRBD1. This CDR3 has 17 amino acids. V shed 1 base and J 5 bases; nucleotides not matched to a gene: 12. Germline loops: CDR1 LNHNV, CDR2 YYDKDF (reference sequence). This chain's CDR3 is CATSRAARDRQWETQYF. Here the CDR3 DNA reads TGTGCCACCAGCAGAGCGGCACGGGACAGGCAGTGGGAGACCCAGTACTTC.